The 26 T cell receptor beta chains listed next were all sequenced from one sample in a study of T cell changes during pregnancy in multiple sclerosis. Measured with immunoSEQ multiplex PCR; TCRdb has only the in-frame clones, and not every one. The sample has around 31,000 clones, 85% to 90% seen once. The sample in question was CD4+ T cells from peripheral blood mononuclear cells, obtained in the third trimester of pregnancy. These receptors were taken from a female donor in good health, enrolled as a control in a pregnancy study.

The chain is built from TRBV19 and TRBJ2-3, with 14 nucleotides matching TRBD2. This CDR3 spans 17 amino acids. V lost 4 bases to trimming and J lost 1 base; unmatched junction nucleotides: 4. The germline CDR1 and CDR2 sequences are LNHDA and SQIVND (reference sequence). CDR3 coding DNA: TGTGCCAGTAGTAAGGGGGGACTAGCGGGGGGCACAGATACGCAGTATTTT. Protein sequence: CASSKGGLAGGTDTQYF.

V is TRBV9 and J is TRBJ1-4; D possibly corresponds to TRBD1 (6 bases). With 3 bases removed from V and 5 bases from J, the gap between germline ends came to 14 bases. CDR1 SGDLS and CDR2 YYNGEE come from the germline V gene. The CDR3 contains 15 residues. Here the CDR3 DNA reads TGTGCCAGCAGCGGAGACTTAAGGGGGAATGAAAAACTGTTTTTT. Translating gives CASSGDLRGNEKLFF.

Points on this clone: Germline and junction disagree at one end, which may indicate a read error. Other DNA sequences within the sample encode an identical CDR3. The J gene is TRBJ2-3, the V gene TRBV7-9; D could derive from TRBD1 or TRBD2 (5 bases each). Germline V CDR1 and CDR2: SEHNR, FQNEAQ (reference sequence). This CDR3 is built from 13 residues. CDR3 nucleotides: TGCGCCAGCAGCTTAGGAGGACAAGATACGCAGTATTTT. It specifies CASSLGGQDTQYF. Together with reference TRBV7-9 and TRBJ2-3, the CDR3 gives the full variable domain: DTGVSQNPRHKITKRGQNVTFRCDPISEHNRLYWYRQTLGQGPEFLTYFQNEAQLEKSRLLSDRFSAERPKGSFSTLEIQRTEQGDSAMYLCASSLGGQDTQYFGPGTRLTVL.

The chain is built from TRBV29-1 and TRBJ2-7; 9 positions agree with TRBD1. This CDR3 spans 13 amino acids. Unmatched junction bases numbered 4, after V lost 1 base and J lost 6 bases. From germline, CDR1 is SQVTM and CDR2 ANQGSEA. The CDR3 here is CSVEVLQGAEQYF. The CDR3 nucleotides read TGCAGCGTTGAAGTTTTACAGGGGGCCGAGCAGTACTTC.

The chain recombines TRBV27 with TRBJ1-2; TRBD1 might be the D (5 bases). The CDR3 loop spans 13 amino acids. Germline-derived CDR1 and CDR2 are MNHEY and SMNVEV (reference sequence). V shed 5 bases and J shed 2 bases, with 9 bases lying between them. The CDR3 DNA reads as TGTGCCAGCAGTAGTAACAGGAACTATGGCTACACCTTC. Its protein product is CASSSNRNYGYTF.

The rearrangement joins TRBV19 to TRBJ1-2; possible D gene TRBD1, 5 bases. The CDR3 spans 14 residues. Germline V CDR1 and CDR2: LNHDA, SQIVND (reference sequence). V lost 7 bases to trimming and J lost 8 bases, with 20 bases between them. The CDR3 spells CASTISGLALGYTF. The CDR3 DNA follows: TGTGCCAGTACCATTTCGGGACTGGCTTTGGGCTACACCTTC.

The chain links TRBV27 to TRBJ1-1; tentatively, D is TRBD1 (5 bases). Germline CDR1 and CDR2: MNHEY and SMNVEV (reference sequence). The CDR3 covers 14 residues. With 5 bases removed from V and 2 bases from J, the gap between germline ends came to 12 bases. DNA of the CDR3: TGTGCCAGCAGTCCCGACAGATTCAACACTGAAGCTTTCTTT. Its translation is CASSPDRFNTEAFF.

The chain has TRBV19 and TRBJ1-3; no reliable D call. Trimming stripped 3 bases from V and 0 bases from J, with 9 bases between. This CDR3 is built from 15 residues. The germline V gene encodes CDR1 LNHDA and CDR2 SQIVND (reference sequence). The CDR3 loop reads CASSMGRISGNTIYF. DNA for the CDR3: TGTGCCAGTAGTATGGGCCGGATCTCTGGAAACACCATATATTTT.

The V gene is TRBV9, the J gene TRBJ2-7; tentatively, D is TRBD2 (6 bases). Germline-derived CDR1 and CDR2 are SGDLS and YYNGEE. Deletions cut 0 bases from V and 6 bases from J, with 10 bases between. There are 13 residues in the CDR3. The CDR3 nucleotides are TGTGCCAGCAGCGTAGTTCTGGGGGGCGAGCAGTACTTC. Residues: CASSVVLGGEQYF.

J is TRBJ1-1 and V is TRBV7-9; D may be TRBD1 (5 bases). The V and J ends lost 1 base and 5 bases respectively, with 14 bases between them. CDR1 SEHNR and CDR2 FQNEAQ come from the germline V gene (reference sequence). This CDR3 spans 15 amino acids. The CDR3 DNA sequence: TGTGCCAGCAGCTTAGGGTCCGGGCGGGGGACTGAAGCTTTCTTT. Translating gives CASSLGSGRGTEAFF.

The chain has TRBV14 and TRBJ1-3, with D unresolved. The V gene's germline CDR1 is SGHDN and CDR2 FVKESK. Trimming took off 0 bases at V and 4 bases at J, with 4 bases between the two ends. The CDR3 spans 13 residues. CDR3 nucleotide sequence: TGTGCCAGCAGCCAAGACAGGGGAAACACCATATATTTT. This codes for CASSQDRGNTIYF.

The chain joins TRBV30 to TRBJ2-5; 14 nucleotides align to TRBD2. The CDR3 length is 16 residues. Trimming took 3 bases from V and 7 from J; bases not matched to a gene: 10. Germline CDR1 reads GTSNPN; CDR2 reads SVGIG (reference sequence). Written as DNA, the CDR3 is TGTGCCTGGAGAGGACTAGCGGGAGGTGGGTCGGTGACCCAGTACTTC. This gives the protein CAWRGLAGGGSVTQYF. Full variable domain (outside the CDR3, taken from reference TRBV30 and TRBJ2-5): SQTIHQWPATLVQPVGSPLSLECTVEGTSNPNLYWYRQAAGRGLQLLFYSVGIGQISSEVPQNLSASRPQDRQFILSSKKLLLSDSGFYLCAWRGLAGGGSVTQYFGPGTRLLVL.

This clone was detected once. V is TRBV2 and J is TRBJ2-1; 11 bases match TRBD2. With V trimmed by 6 bases and J by 9 bases, 7 bases remained unmatched. This CDR3 is 14 amino acids long. The germline gives CDR1 SNHLY, CDR2 FYNNEI. This chain's CDR3 is CASRAGLAGGEQFF. CDR3 nucleotide sequence: TGTGCCAGCAGGGCCGGCCTAGCGGGAGGTGAGCAGTTCTTC.

This sequence joins TRBV4-3 and TRBJ2-7; possibly TRBD1 for D (6 bases). This CDR3 spans 17 amino acids. Trimming took 1 base from V and 1 from J, leaving 17 bases between them. Per the germline V gene, CDR1 is LGHNA and CDR2 is YSLEER. In DNA, the CDR3 is TGCGCCAGCAGCCAAGCACCAATCGGGCAGGGGTCCTACGAGCAGTACTTC. It encodes CASSQAPIGQGSYEQYF.

V gene TRBV19 combines with J gene TRBJ2-5; 7 bases match TRBD1. The better agreement between TRBJ2-7 and the DNA end casts doubt on the J call. CDR3 length: 16 amino acids. In germline, CDR1 is LNHDA, CDR2 SQIVND (reference sequence). The CDR3 DNA reads TGTGCCAGTAGTATCAGCCCCCCGGGACAGTATTACGAGCAGTACTTC. It encodes CASSISPPGQYYEQYF.

This clone showed up just once. The chain uses TRBV7-9 and TRBJ2-1; 8 bases are shared with TRBD1. This CDR3 region has 12 residues. Losses at the gene ends were 5 bases for V and 7 bases for J; bases not matched to a gene: 1. Germline assignment: CDR1 SEHNR and CDR2 FQNEAQ (reference sequence). The CDR3 coding sequence is TGTGCCAGCAGCCGACAGGGGAATGAGCAGTTCTTC. It codes for CASSRQGNEQFF.

The J gene is TRBJ1-1, the V gene TRBV4-2, with 10 bases aligning to TRBD1. V trimming: 3 bases; J trimming: 6 bases; junction bases outside the gene matches: 10. The germline V gene has CDR1 LGHNA and CDR2 YNFKEQ. The CDR3 sequence is 16 residues long. The CDR3 sequence is CASSQNPGQGISEAFF. The CDR3 DNA follows: TGTGCCAGCAGCCAGAATCCGGGACAGGGGATCTCTGAAGCTTTCTTT.

The rearrangement links TRBV6-4 to TRBJ2-1; weak D call: TRBD2 (6 bases). CDR3 size: 15 residues. The V and J ends lost 2 bases and 9 bases respectively, with 17 bases between them. Per the germline V gene, CDR1 is MRHNA and CDR2 is SNTAGT. The CDR3 DNA follows: TGTGCCAGCAGTGACACGGGACTCCCCCGGAGTGAGCAGTTCTTC. Translated: CASSDTGLPRSEQFF.

This clone was recorded once. The chain uses TRBV29-1 and TRBJ1-5; 8 bases are shared with TRBD1. V gave up 6 bases and J gave up 5 bases; unmatched junction bases: 6. This CDR3 spans 13 amino acids. Per the germline V gene, CDR1 is SQVTM and CDR2 is ANQGSEA. CDR3: CSVQTGGDQPQHF. Here the CDR3 DNA reads TGCAGCGTACAAACAGGGGGAGATCAGCCCCAGCATTTT.

V gene TRBV6-5 combines with J gene TRBJ1-2; TRBD1 aligns across 8 bases. CDR1 is MNHEY, CDR2 SVGAGI, per germline. J lost 2 bases, V lost 5 bases, and 7 bases had no gene match. This CDR3 spans 15 amino acids. As DNA, the CDR3 is TGTGCCAGCAGTAGACGGACAGGGATAAACTATGGCTACACCTTC. It is translated as CASSRRTGINYGYTF.

The chain recombines TRBV2 with TRBJ2-2; D remains unclear. In germline, CDR1 is SNHLY, CDR2 FYNNEI. This CDR3 spans 14 amino acids. The germline V and J ends were trimmed by 3 bases and 4 bases, with 9 bases remaining between them. CDR3 amino acids: CASSDEVITGELFF. The CDR3 region has the DNA TGTGCCAGCAGTGATGAGGTGATCACCGGGGAGCTGTTTTTT.

This clone was observed a single time. V and J are TRBV9 and TRBJ1-5; D perhaps matches TRBD1 (6 bases). The ends were cut back, 0 bases at V and 1 base at J, with 8 bases in the middle. The CDR3 loop spans 15 amino acids. Germline-derived CDR1 and CDR2 are SGDLS and YYNGEE. CDR3 residues: CASSVDGTSNQPQHF. Here the CDR3 DNA reads TGTGCCAGCAGCGTAGATGGGACAAGCAATCAGCCCCAGCATTTT. Complete variable domain (other parts from reference TRBV9 and TRBJ1-5): DSGVTQTPKHLITATGQRVTLRCSPRSGDLSVYWYQQSLDQGLQFLIQYYNGEERAKGNILERFSAQQFPDLHSELNLSSLELGDSALYFCASSVDGTSNQPQHFGDGTRLSIL.

The chain is built from TRBV18 and TRBJ1-1, with 10 bases that match TRBD1. Per germline, CDR1 KGHSH and CDR2 LQKENI. This CDR3 has 15 residues. V lost 3 bases to trimming and J lost 7 bases; unmatched junction nucleotides: 8. CDR3 loop: CASSPPGQGTIEAFF. In DNA form, the CDR3 reads TGTGCCAGCTCACCTCCGGGACAGGGGACCATTGAAGCTTTCTTT.

The chain carries TRBV6-5 and TRBJ1-2; D perhaps matches TRBD1 (6 bases). The germline V and J ends were trimmed by 0 bases and 8 bases, with 13 bases remaining between them. This CDR3 has 14 residues. Germline V gene data show CDR1 as MNHEY and CDR2 as SVGAGI. The CDR3 spells CASSYSPTGGGYTF. In nucleotides, the CDR3 is TGTGCCAGCAGTTACTCCCCGACAGGTGGAGGCTACACCTTC.

The chain uses TRBV7-9 and TRBJ1-3, with a possible D match to TRBD1 (5 bases). CDR3 length equals 15 residues. Germline lookup yields CDR1 SEHNR and CDR2 FQNEAQ (reference sequence). The V gene lost 5 bases and the J gene lost 4 bases, with 15 bases spanning the gap. CDR3 amino acids: CASSPGVGPGNTIYF. The CDR3 DNA is TGTGCCAGCAGCCCGGGTGTGGGGCCGGGAAACACCATATATTTT.

With respect to this clone: An end of the junction does not agree with germline; a read error may underlie this. Other DNA variants within this sample encode the same CDR3. The J gene is TRBJ2-5, the V gene TRBV5-4, with TRBD2 matching over 7 bases. The germline CDR1 and CDR2 sequences are SGHNT and YYREEE (reference sequence). The CDR3 covers 14 residues. CDR3 in DNA: TGTGCCAGCAGCTTGGGGGGAGGGCCAGGGACCCAATACTTC. This gives the protein CASSLGGGPGTQYF.